The source of this TCR beta chain is a study of OX40 agonist ivuxolimab in advanced cancers. Turning to the study itself: Patients were given ivuxolimab, an antibody that agonizes OX40 (CD134). The patients received ivuxolimab by intravenous route every 2 weeks at 0.01 to 10 mg/kg. Study conclusions and caveats: Clonal expansion in partial responders at 0.1-3.0 mg/kg ranked among the lowest.

As to this clone: What it binds is unknown.

Sequenced by immunoSEQ multiplex PCR; TCRdb stores in-frame clones only, minus some. The top ten hold approximately 35% of the sample, which has tens of thousands of clones, 80% to 90% seen once. Per the germline V gene, CDR1 is MNHEY and CDR2 is SVGAGI. This CDR3 has 12 residues. The V and J ends lost 6 bases and 14 bases respectively, with 16 bases between them. The chain has TRBV6-5 and TRBJ1-4; D may be TRBD1 (5 bases). The sample was CD4+ or CD8+ T cells sorted from blood, taken in a trial of the OX40 agonist ivuxolimab. This TCR derives from an adult with an advanced solid tumor such as melanoma, head and neck, liver or kidney cancer. CDR3 DNA: TGTGCCAGCAGCCCCGACAGACTACGGCTGTTTTTT. As protein: CASSPDRLRLFF.